This T cell receptor (beta chain) appears in the sequencing data of a study of blood T cells in healthy people across ages. Study-wide findings and caveats: No one knew whether donors had CMV, which possibly confounded expanded clonotype changes. With naive T cell percentage, TCR beta diversity showed a strong correlation.

The CDR3 is 18 residues long. Germline-derived CDR1 and CDR2 are SGDLS and YYNGEE. A remark on this clonotype: The antigen remains undetermined.

With a J-beta primer mix and a sample-barcoded 5' primer, a second PCR ran 7 to 11 cycles. A 12-random-nucleotide template-switch adaptor tagged each cDNA molecule. TCRdb reprocessed the 5' RACE reads with MiXCR, giving one entry per CDR3 protein. The table lists 1.4 million to 1.5 million distinct CDR3 sequences, about 40% of them singletons. Staff drew roughly 10 milliliters of peripheral blood from each donor. Sequenced input: blood. The chain is built from TRBV9 and TRBJ2-1; 9 bases are a match to TRBD1. The J call could be wrong; TRBJ2-7 is a better fit for the DNA end. The TCR sequence derives from a young woman in good health. The chain's CDR3 is CASSESELDRGSYNEQYF. DNA of the CDR3: TGTGCCAGCAGCGAGTCAGAGTTGGACAGGGGCTCCTACAATGAGCAGTACTTC.